Presented here are 31 T cell receptor beta chains from one specimen sequenced in a study of T cell responses to AZD1222 COVID-19 vaccine. Sequencing was performed with immunoSEQ multiplex PCR; in TCRdb, only in-frame clones are kept and a portion is missing. This sample has more than 60,000 clones; roughly 84% occur once, and the top ten carry roughly 18%. The starting material was peripheral blood, obtained 28 days after the second AZD1222 dose. Receptor source: an adult who received the AZD1222 COVID-19 vaccine.

This chain's CDR3 is CASSPSSGFNYGYTF. For the CDR3, the DNA is TGTGCCAGCTCACCATCTTCCGGGTTCAACTATGGCTACACCTTC. The V gene is TRBV18, the J gene TRBJ1-2; unclear D gene. V dropped 2 bases and J dropped 2 bases, with 12 bases sitting between them. Germline values: CDR1 KGHSH, CDR2 LQKENI. This CDR3 has 15 residues.

The chain has TRBV6-1 and TRBJ2-3, with 9 bases matching TRBD1. The germline gives CDR1 MNHNS, CDR2 SASEGT. The CDR3 has 14 amino acids. After removal of 3 bases from V and 6 bases from J, the junction contained 4 bases not matched to a gene. The CDR3 nucleotides are TGTGCCAGCAGTGAGGACAGGGGCTGGGATACGCAGTATTTT. Encoded protein: CASSEDRGWDTQYF.

This clone came up once. CDR3 nucleotide sequence: TGTGCCAGCAGCAAAGGACGGACTAATCAGCCCCAGCATTTT. Protein product: CASSKGRTNQPQHF. The chain couples TRBV7-8 to TRBJ1-5; D ambiguous. Germline V CDR1 and CDR2: SGHVS, FQNEAQ. The CDR3 covers 14 residues. V was trimmed by 5 bases and J by 4 bases, leaving 12 bases between them.

This clone was recorded a few times. The V and J genes are TRBV6-4 and TRBJ1-2; D not certain. The V gene lost 3 bases and the J gene lost 0 bases, with 8 bases spanning the gap. The CDR3 length is 14 residues. Germline CDR1 and CDR2: MRHNA and SNTAGT. CDR3 DNA sequence: TGTGCCAGCAGTGAAGGGCCCTCTAACTATGGCTACACCTTC. Protein sequence: CASSEGPSNYGYTF.

This clone was seen only once. This rearrangement joins TRBV7-6 to TRBJ2-3; 12 bases are a match to TRBD2. The CDR3 contains 16 residues. CDR1 SGHVS and CDR2 FNYEAQ come from the germline V gene. V lost 4 bases, J lost 6 bases, and 8 bases stayed unmatched. The CDR3 nucleotides are TGTGCCAGCAGCTGGACTAGCGGGGAAGTAGACGATACGCAGTATTTT. It encodes CASSWTSGEVDDTQYF.

This clone is a singleton in its sample. The chain couples TRBV6-5 to TRBJ2-6, with 10 bases that match TRBD1. Germline lookup yields CDR1 MNHEY and CDR2 SVGAGI. The CDR3 covers 15 residues. The trim removed 7 bases at V and 2 bases at J, leaving 2 bases unmatched. CDR3 in DNA: TGTGCCAGCACCGGACAGGGGGCTGGGGCCAACGTCCTGACTTTC. As protein: CASTGQGAGANVLTF.

The chain joins TRBV27 to TRBJ2-7; the match to TRBD1 covers 7 bases. Germline V gene data show CDR1 as MNHEY and CDR2 as SMNVEV (reference sequence). The CDR3 length is 15 residues. V lost 4 bases to trimming and J lost 7 bases; unmatched junction nucleotides: 13. CDR3 region: CASSSRDRLVLEQYF. The CDR3 DNA reads TGTGCCAGCAGTTCCCGGGACAGACTCGTCTTAGAGCAGTACTTC.

The chain is built from TRBV18 and TRBJ1-2; 7 bases map to TRBD1. The CDR3 spans 16 residues. V shed 1 base and J 4 bases; nucleotides not matched to a gene: 9. Germline V gives CDR1 KGHSH, CDR2 LQKENI. Written as DNA, the CDR3 is TGTGCCAGCTCACCACAGGGGGCTCTTCAGGTCTATGGCTACACCTTC. Translating gives CASSPQGALQVYGYTF. The full variable domain, in which reference TRBV18 and TRBJ1-2 provide the parts outside the CDR3, is NAGVMQNPRHLVRRRGQEARLRCSPMKGHSHVYWYRQLPEEGLKFMVYLQKENIIDESGMPKERFSAEFPKEGPSILRIQQVVRGDSAAYFCASSPQGALQVYGYTFGSGTRLTVV.

The V and J genes are TRBV19 and TRBJ2-1; 7 nucleotides line up with TRBD2. In germline, CDR1 is LNHDA, CDR2 SQIVND (reference sequence). The CDR3 runs 15 residues. The trim removed 5 bases at V and 4 bases at J, leaving 8 bases unmatched. In nucleotides, the CDR3 is TGTGCCAGTAGTCTCATGAGCGGGACGTACAATGAGCAGTTCTTC. Translated: CASSLMSGTYNEQFF.

This chain uses TRBV7-8 with TRBJ2-2; 12 nucleotides match TRBD2. The CDR3 runs 16 residues. V trimming: 3 bases; J trimming: 1 base; junction bases outside the gene matches: 0. The germline gives CDR1 SGHVS, CDR2 FQNEAQ. CDR3 DNA sequence: TGTGCCAGCAGCTTGACTAGCGGGGGGAACACCGGGGAGCTGTTTTTT. This sequence encodes CASSLTSGGNTGELFF.

Only one count was recorded for this clone. The chain employs TRBV5-5 and TRBJ2-2, with TRBD2 identical over 7 bases. Germline values: CDR1 SGHKS, CDR2 YYEKEE (reference sequence). This CDR3 has 16 amino acids. J lost 5 bases, V lost 6 bases, and 13 bases had no gene match. The DNA for the CDR3 is TGTGCCAGCACCCCCACCCGGGGGGTGGGAACCGGGGAGCTGTTTTTT. Translation: CASTPTRGVGTGELFF.

The chain links TRBV6-5 to TRBJ1-1, with 10 bases lining up with TRBD1. This CDR3 has 16 amino acids. J was trimmed by 5 bases and V by 2 bases; bases with no gene match: 8. Looked up from germline, CDR1 is MNHEY and CDR2 is SVGAGI. CDR3 in amino acids: CASSYPSGQGETEAFF. In DNA, the CDR3 is TGTGCCAGCAGTTACCCTTCCGGACAGGGGGAGACTGAAGCTTTCTTT.

J is TRBJ2-5 and V is TRBV30; D not resolved. The CDR3 spans 14 residues. CDR1 and CDR2 from the germline V gene are GTSNPN and SVGIG (reference sequence). The V and J ends lost 3 bases and 4 bases respectively, with 15 bases between them. CDR3 sequence (DNA): TGTGCCTGGAGCGCCGGAGACGCCAGAGAGACCCAGTACTTC. Translating it yields CAWSAGDARETQYF.

The V gene is TRBV10-3, the J gene TRBJ2-1; D is possibly TRBD1 (6 bases). V was pared by 5 bases and J by 10 bases, with 15 bases between. CDR3 length equals 13 residues. Per germline, CDR1 ENHRY and CDR2 SYGVKD. CDR3 sequence: CAISLGASYEQFF. The DNA for the CDR3 is TGTGCCATCAGTTTGGGGGCGAGTTACGAGCAGTTCTTC.

V gene TRBV12-3 or TRBV12-4 combines with J gene TRBJ1-2; no reliable D call. CDR3 length: 13 amino acids. Trimming took off 6 bases at V and 8 bases at J, with 16 bases between the two ends. In DNA, the CDR3 is TGTGCCAGCAGCCAGGACGGCCTTGGGGGCTACACCTTC. Residues: CASSQDGLGGYTF.

V gene TRBV7-3 combines with J gene TRBJ1-1, with D perhaps matching TRBD1 (5 bases). Trimming shortened V by 5 bases and J by 2 bases, and 9 bases separated the two germline ends. The CDR3 is 13 amino acids. The germline V gene has CDR1 SGHTA and CDR2 FQGTGA. The CDR3 spells CASSDRYNTEAFF. The CDR3 DNA reads as TGTGCCAGCAGCGACAGATATAACACTGAAGCTTTCTTT.

This sequence joins TRBV9 and TRBJ2-7, with 9 bases fitting TRBD2. Losses at the gene ends were 0 bases for V and 5 bases for J; bases not matched to a gene: 3. There are 14 residues in the CDR3. Germline values: CDR1 SGDLS, CDR2 YYNGEE. As DNA, the CDR3 is TGTGCCAGCAGCGTAGAGGCGGGAGGGGACGAGCAGTACTTC. Residues: CASSVEAGGDEQYF.

The CDR3, as DNA: TGTGCCAGCACGCTCGACAACACCGGGGAGCTGTTTTTT. It is translated as CASTLDNTGELFF. The gene calls are TRBV6-5 and TRBJ2-2; the D is unclear. This CDR3 comprises 13 residues. Trimming removed 7 bases at V and 2 bases at J, with 8 bases between. Germline CDR1 is MNHEY and CDR2 is SVGAGI.

This chain links TRBV27 with TRBJ2-7; TRBD1 is a possible D gene (6 bases). The germline V gene encodes CDR1 MNHEY and CDR2 SMNVEV (reference sequence). CDR3 length equals 13 residues. Trimming left V 6 bases short and J 0 bases short, with 9 bases between. The CDR3 is CASRYRVSYEQYF. CDR3 DNA: TGTGCCAGCAGATACAGGGTCTCCTACGAGCAGTACTTC.

V is TRBV6-5 and J is TRBJ2-7; 7 nucleotides align to TRBD1. The germline V gene encodes CDR1 MNHEY and CDR2 SVGAGI. V lost 6 bases to trimming and J lost 4 bases; unmatched junction nucleotides: 6. CDR3 length: 13 residues. The CDR3 sequence: CASSVGTAYEQYF. The CDR3 bases are TGTGCCAGCAGCGTCGGGACAGCTTACGAGCAGTACTTC.

In DNA, the CDR3 is TGTGCCAGTAGTATAACTACAGGGGCGGGAGCTTTCTTT. Protein product: CASSITTGAGAFF. The chain uses TRBV19 and TRBJ1-1; 7 bases are shared with TRBD1. The CDR3 is made up of 13 amino acids. Looked up from germline, CDR1 is LNHDA and CDR2 is SQIVND (reference sequence). Unmatched junction bases numbered 7, after V lost 2 bases and J lost 10 bases.

The chain uses TRBV7-3 and TRBJ2-3; 14 bases are shared with TRBD2. The CDR3 has 15 amino acids. Germline V gives CDR1 SGHTA, CDR2 FQGTGA. V was clipped by 4 bases and J by 4 bases; unmatched bases: 1. The CDR3 loop is CASSWTSGGPDTQYF. The CDR3 DNA is TGTGCCAGCAGCTGGACTAGCGGGGGGCCAGATACGCAGTATTTT.

The chain links TRBV15 to TRBJ2-5, with 7 positions matching TRBD2. Unmatched junction bases numbered 9, after V lost 4 bases and J lost 4 bases. The germline V gene has CDR1 LNHNV and CDR2 YYDKDF (reference sequence). The CDR3 length is 15 residues. CDR3 nucleotide sequence: TGTGCCACCAGCATAGGACTAGGGGAGGGAGAGACCCAGTACTTC. Amino acids: CATSIGLGEGETQYF. The full variable domain, completed using reference TRBV15 and TRBJ2-5, is DAMVIQNPRYQVTQFGKPVTLSCSQTLNHNVMYWYQQKSSQAPKLLFHYYDKDFNNEADTPDNFQSRRPNTSFCFLDIRSPGLGDTAMYLCATSIGLGEGETQYFGPGTRLLVL.

V gene TRBV5-1 combines with J gene TRBJ1-1; D gene ambiguous. The CDR3 sequence is 16 residues long. Germline V gene sequence: CDR1 SGHRS, CDR2 YFSETQ. Trimming cost V 0 bases and J 5 bases, with 17 bases left between them. The CDR3 spells CASSLALIRTGTEAFF. CDR3 in DNA: TGCGCCAGCAGCTTGGCCTTGATAAGAACGGGAACTGAAGCTTTCTTT.

This chain uses TRBV10-3 with TRBJ1-4; D is unresolved. CDR3 size: 14 residues. Trimming removed 4 bases at V and 8 bases at J, with 14 bases between. Germline V gene sequence: CDR1 ENHRY, CDR2 SYGVKD. The CDR3 loop reads CAISGTPGQEKLFF. The CDR3 DNA follows: TGTGCCATCAGTGGGACGCCCGGCCAGGAAAAACTGTTTTTT.

The chain has TRBV4-2 and TRBJ1-6, with D unresolved. Trimming pared 2 bases from V and 2 bases from J, leaving 16 bases between. This CDR3 comprises 18 residues. CDR1 LGHNA and CDR2 YNFKEQ come from the germline V gene. The CDR3 sequence: CASSQWTLTAPYNSPLHF. CDR3 in DNA: TGTGCCAGCAGCCAATGGACCCTCACAGCCCCCTATAATTCACCCCTCCACTTT.

This chain links TRBV13 with TRBJ1-1; 7 nucleotides match TRBD1. This CDR3 is built from 15 residues. Per the germline V gene, CDR1 is PRHDT and CDR2 is FYEKMQ (reference sequence). The V gene end was trimmed by 5 bases and the J gene end by 4 bases; junction bases not matched to a gene: 10. The CDR3 region is CASSESETGRTEAFF. In DNA form, the CDR3 reads TGTGCCAGCAGCGAGTCAGAGACAGGGCGCACTGAAGCTTTCTTT.

The chain is built from TRBV6-5 and TRBJ1-2; unclear D gene. CDR1 and CDR2 (germline): MNHEY, SVGAGI. CDR3 length equals 15 residues. Trimming removed 0 bases at V and 5 bases at J, with 13 bases between. CDR3 sequence reads: CASSYSSGRLYGYTF. The CDR3 nucleotides read TGTGCCAGCAGTTACTCGAGTGGGAGACTTTATGGCTACACCTTC.

The chain employs TRBV5-1 and TRBJ1-5; 7 bases align to TRBD1. The germline gives CDR1 SGHRS, CDR2 YFSETQ. V dropped 5 bases and J dropped 5; count of bases not matched to a gene: 10. CDR3 length: 15 amino acids. The CDR3 loop is CASSESSGGYQPQHF. The CDR3 nucleotides are TGCGCCAGCAGTGAGAGTTCAGGGGGGTATCAGCCCCAGCATTTT.

The V gene is TRBV18, the J gene TRBJ2-7; D remains ambiguous. Deletions cut 5 bases from V and 12 bases from J, with 17 bases between. CDR3 length equals 12 residues. Germline V gene sequence: CDR1 KGHSH, CDR2 LQKENI. CDR3 region: CASSETTNGRYF. The CDR3, as DNA: TGTGCCAGCTCAGAGACAACCAATGGTCGGTACTTC.

The genes are TRBV7-8 and TRBJ2-3, with TRBD1 identical over 8 bases. CDR1 and CDR2 from the germline V gene are SGHVS and FQNEAQ. CDR3 length: 16 amino acids. V shed 4 bases, J shed 4 bases, and the junction held 10 bases outside the gene matches. CDR3 sequence reads: CASSSPSKQGADTQYF. The DNA for the CDR3 is TGTGCCAGCAGCTCCCCTTCTAAACAGGGGGCAGATACGCAGTATTTT.